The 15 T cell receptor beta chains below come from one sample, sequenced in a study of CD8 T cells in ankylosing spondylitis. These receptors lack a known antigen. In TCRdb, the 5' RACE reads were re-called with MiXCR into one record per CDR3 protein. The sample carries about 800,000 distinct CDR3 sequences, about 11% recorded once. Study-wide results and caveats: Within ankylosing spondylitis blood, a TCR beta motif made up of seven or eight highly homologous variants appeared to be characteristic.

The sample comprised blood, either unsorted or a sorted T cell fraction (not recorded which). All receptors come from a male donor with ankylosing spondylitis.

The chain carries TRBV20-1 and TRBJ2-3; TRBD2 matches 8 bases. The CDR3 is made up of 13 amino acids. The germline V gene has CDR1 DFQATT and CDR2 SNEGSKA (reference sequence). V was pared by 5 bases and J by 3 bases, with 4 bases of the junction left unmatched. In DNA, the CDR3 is TGCAGTGCTTGTACTAGCGGAACAGATACGCAGTATTTT. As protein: CSACTSGTDTQYF.

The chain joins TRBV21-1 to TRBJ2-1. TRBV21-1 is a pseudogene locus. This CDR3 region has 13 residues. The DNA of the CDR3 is TGTGCCAGCAGCAATCGCCCTATCAATGAGCAGTTCTTC. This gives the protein CASSNRPINEQFF.

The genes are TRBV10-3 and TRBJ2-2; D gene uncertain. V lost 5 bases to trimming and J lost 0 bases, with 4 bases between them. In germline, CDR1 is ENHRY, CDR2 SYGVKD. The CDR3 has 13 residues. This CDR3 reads CAISTTNTGELFF. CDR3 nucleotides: TGTGCCATCAGTACAACGAACACCGGGGAGCTGTTTTTT.

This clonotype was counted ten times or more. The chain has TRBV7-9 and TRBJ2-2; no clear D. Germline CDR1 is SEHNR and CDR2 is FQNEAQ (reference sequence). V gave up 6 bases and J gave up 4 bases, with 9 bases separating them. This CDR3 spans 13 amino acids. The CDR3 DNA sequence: TGTGCCAGCAGTTTATACAGCACCGGGGAGCTGTTTTTT. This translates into CASSLYSTGELFF.

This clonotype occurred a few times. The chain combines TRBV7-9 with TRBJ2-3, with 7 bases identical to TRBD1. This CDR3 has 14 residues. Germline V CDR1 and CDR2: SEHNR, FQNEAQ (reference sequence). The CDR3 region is CATKGTVSTDTQYF. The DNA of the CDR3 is TGTGCTACAAAAGGGACAGTTAGCACAGATACGCAGTATTTT.

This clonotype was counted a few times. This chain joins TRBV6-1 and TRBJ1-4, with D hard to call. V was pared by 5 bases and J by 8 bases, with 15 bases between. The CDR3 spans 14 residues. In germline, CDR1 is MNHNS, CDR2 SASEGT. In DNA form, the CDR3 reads TGTGCCAGCAGTCCAGCAGTTGGCGGGGAAAAACTGTTTTTT. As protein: CASSPAVGGEKLFF.

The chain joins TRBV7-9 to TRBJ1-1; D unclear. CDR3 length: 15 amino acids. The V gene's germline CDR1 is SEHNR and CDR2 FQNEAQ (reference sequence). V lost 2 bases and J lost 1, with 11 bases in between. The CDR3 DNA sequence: TGTGCCAGCAGCTTAATGGCGGTGGCGAACACTGAAGCTTTCTTT. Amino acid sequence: CASSLMAVANTEAFF.

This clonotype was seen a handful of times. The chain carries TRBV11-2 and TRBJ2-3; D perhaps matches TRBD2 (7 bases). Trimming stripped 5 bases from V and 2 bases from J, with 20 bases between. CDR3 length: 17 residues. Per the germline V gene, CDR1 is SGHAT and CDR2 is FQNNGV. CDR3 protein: CASSPNPLAGATDTQYF. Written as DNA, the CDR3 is TGTGCCAGCAGCCCAAACCCCCTGGCGGGGGCCACAGATACGCAGTATTTT.

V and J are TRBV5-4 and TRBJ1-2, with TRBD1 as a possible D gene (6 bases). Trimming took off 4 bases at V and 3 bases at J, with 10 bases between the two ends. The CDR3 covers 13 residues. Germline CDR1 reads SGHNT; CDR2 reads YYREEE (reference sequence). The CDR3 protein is CASSPGQYYGYTF. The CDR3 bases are TGTGCCAGCAGCCCCGGACAGTACTATGGCTACACCTTC. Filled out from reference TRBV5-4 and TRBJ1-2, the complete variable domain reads ETGVTQSPTHLIKTRGQQVTLRCSSQSGHNTVSWYQQALGQGPQFIFQYYREEENGRGNFPPRFSGLQFPNYSSELNVNALELDDSALYLCASSPGQYYGYTFGSGTRLTVV.

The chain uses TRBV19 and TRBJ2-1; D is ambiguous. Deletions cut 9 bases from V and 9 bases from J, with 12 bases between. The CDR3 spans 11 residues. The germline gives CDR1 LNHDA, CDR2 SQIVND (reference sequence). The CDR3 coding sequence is TGTGCCAGCAGAAAGGGAAGTGAGCAGTTCTTC. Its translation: CASRKGSEQFF.

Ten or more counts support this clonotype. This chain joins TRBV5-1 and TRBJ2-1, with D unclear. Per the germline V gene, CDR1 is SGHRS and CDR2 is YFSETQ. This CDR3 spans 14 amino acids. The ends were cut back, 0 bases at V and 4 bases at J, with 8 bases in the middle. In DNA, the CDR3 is TGCGCCAGCAGCTTGGCTCGAATTTACAATGAGCAGTTCTTC. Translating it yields CASSLARIYNEQFF.

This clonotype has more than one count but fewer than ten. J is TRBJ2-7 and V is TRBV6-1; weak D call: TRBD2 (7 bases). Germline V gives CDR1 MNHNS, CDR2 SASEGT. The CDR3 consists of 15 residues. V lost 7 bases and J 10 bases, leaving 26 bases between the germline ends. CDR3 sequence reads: CASTPTPWGGAGQYF. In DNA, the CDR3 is TGTGCCAGCACCCCTACGCCCTGGGGGGGGGCGGGACAGTACTTC.

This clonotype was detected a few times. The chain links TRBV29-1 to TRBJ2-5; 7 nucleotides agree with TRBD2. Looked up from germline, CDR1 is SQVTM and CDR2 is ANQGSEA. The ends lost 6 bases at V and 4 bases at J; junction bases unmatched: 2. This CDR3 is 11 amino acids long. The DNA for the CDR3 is TGCAGCGTGGGGGGGTTAGAGACCCAGTACTTC. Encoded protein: CSVGGLETQYF.

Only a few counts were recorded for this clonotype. The CDR3 is CASSQDHRGPGNTIYF. CDR3 nucleotides: TGCGCCAGCAGCCAAGATCACAGGGGGCCTGGAAACACCATATATTTT. The chain is built from TRBV4-3 and TRBJ1-3; TRBD1 aligns across 9 bases. The V and J ends lost 0 bases and 2 bases, in that order; junction bases with no gene match: 2. From germline, CDR1 is LGHNA and CDR2 YSLEER. The CDR3 totals 16 residues.

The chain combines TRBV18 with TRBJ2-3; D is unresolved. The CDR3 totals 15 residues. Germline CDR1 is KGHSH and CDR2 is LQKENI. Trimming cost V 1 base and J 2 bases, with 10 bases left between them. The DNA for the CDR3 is TGTGCCAGCTCACCACAACAGAAAGTCACAGATACGCAGTATTTT. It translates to CASSPQQKVTDTQYF.